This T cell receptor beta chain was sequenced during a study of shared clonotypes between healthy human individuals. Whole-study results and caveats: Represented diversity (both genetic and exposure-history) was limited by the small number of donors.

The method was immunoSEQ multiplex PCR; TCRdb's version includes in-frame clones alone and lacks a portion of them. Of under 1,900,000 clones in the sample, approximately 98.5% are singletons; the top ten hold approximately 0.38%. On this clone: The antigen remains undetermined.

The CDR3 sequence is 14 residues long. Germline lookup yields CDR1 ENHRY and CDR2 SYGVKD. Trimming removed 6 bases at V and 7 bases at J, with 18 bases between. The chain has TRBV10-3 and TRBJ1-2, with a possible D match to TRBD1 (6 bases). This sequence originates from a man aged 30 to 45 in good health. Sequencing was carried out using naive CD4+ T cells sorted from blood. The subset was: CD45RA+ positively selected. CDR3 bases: TGTGCCATCAGCCCAGGTGGGGGCGAGGTTGGCTACACCTTC. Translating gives CAISPGGGEVGYTF.